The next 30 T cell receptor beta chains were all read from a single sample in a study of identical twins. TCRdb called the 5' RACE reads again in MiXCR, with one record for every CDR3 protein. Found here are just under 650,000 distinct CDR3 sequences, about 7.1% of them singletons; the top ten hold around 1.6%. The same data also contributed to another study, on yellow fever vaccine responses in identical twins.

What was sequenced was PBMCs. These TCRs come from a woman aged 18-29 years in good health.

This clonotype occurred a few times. CDR3: CSARDPFSRREGSYNEQFF. CDR3 nucleotides: TGCAGTGCTAGAGATCCATTTTCAAGGCGGGAGGGTAGCTACAATGAGCAGTTCTTC. V is TRBV20-1 and J is TRBJ2-1, with 9 positions matching TRBD2. V gave up 0 bases and J gave up 3 bases; unmatched junction bases: 15. This CDR3 has 19 residues. CDR1 and CDR2 from the germline V gene are DFQATT and SNEGSKA (reference sequence).

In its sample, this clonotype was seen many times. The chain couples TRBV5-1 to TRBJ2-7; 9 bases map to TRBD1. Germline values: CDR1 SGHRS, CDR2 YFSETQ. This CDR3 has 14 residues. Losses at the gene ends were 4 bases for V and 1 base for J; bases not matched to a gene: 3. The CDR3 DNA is TGCGCCAGCAGCCCGGACAGGGGATCCTACGAGCAGTACGTC. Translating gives CASSPDRGSYEQYV.

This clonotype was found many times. This CDR3 is CSASTSLGSPLHF. CDR3 nucleotide sequence: TGCAGCGCATCGACATCCCTCGGGTCACCCCTCCACTTT. The V call is TRBV29-1, the J call TRBJ1-6; D is ambiguous. V was trimmed by 7 bases and J by 10 bases, leaving 17 bases between them. Germline CDR1 reads SQVTM; CDR2 reads ANQGSEA. The CDR3 is made up of 13 amino acids.

The CDR3 coding sequence is TGTGCCAGCTATTCTGACGGGGCCAACGTCCTGACTTTC. Protein: CASYSDGANVLTF. The V call is TRBV2, the J call TRBJ2-6; D remains unclear. The V end lost 8 bases, the J end lost 4 bases, and 9 bases lay between the germline ends. CDR3 length: 13 amino acids. Looked up from germline, CDR1 is SNHLY and CDR2 is FYNNEI. Looking up the rest from reference TRBV2 and TRBJ2-6 gives the full variable domain: EPEVTQTPSHQVTQMGQEVILRCVPISNHLYFYWYRQILGQKVEFLVSFYNNEISEKSEIFDDQFSVERPDGSNFTLKIRSTKLEDSAMYFCASYSDGANVLTFGAGSRLTVL.

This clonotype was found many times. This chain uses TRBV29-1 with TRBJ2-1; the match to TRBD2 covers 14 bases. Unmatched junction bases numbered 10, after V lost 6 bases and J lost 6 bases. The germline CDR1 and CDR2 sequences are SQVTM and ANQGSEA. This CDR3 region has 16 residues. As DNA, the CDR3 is TGCAGCGTGGACGGGACTAGCGGGGGAGGAAGCAATGAGCAGTTCTTC. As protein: CSVDGTSGGGSNEQFF.

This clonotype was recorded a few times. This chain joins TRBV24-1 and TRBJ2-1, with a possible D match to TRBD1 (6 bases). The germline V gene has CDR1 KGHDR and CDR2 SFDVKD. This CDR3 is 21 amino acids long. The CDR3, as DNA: TGTGGGGCCAGTGATTTGCAACTCAATACCGCCAGGGGCGAAACCTACAATGAGCAGTTCTTC. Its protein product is CGASDLQLNTARGETYNEQFF.

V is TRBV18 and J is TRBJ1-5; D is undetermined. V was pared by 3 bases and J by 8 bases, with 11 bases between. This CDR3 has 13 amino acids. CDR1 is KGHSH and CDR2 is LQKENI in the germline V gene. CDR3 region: CASSPSGSEPQHF. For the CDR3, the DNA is TGTGCCAGCTCACCGAGTGGGTCGGAGCCCCAGCATTTT. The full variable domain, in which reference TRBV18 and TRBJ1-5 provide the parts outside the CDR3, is NAGVMQNPRHLVRRRGQEARLRCSPMKGHSHVYWYRQLPEEGLKFMVYLQKENIIDESGMPKERFSAEFPKEGPSILRIQQVVRGDSAAYFCASSPSGSEPQHFGDGTRLSIL.

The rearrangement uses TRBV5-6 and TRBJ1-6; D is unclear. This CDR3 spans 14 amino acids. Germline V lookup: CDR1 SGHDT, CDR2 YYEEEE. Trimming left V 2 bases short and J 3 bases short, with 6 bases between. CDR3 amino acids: CASSFGDYNSPLHF. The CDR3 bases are TGTGCCAGCAGCTTCGGGGACTATAATTCACCCCTCCACTTT.

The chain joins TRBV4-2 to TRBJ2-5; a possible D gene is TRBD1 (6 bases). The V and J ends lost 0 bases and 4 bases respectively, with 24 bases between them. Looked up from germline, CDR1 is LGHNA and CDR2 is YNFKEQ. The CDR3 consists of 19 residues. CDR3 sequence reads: CASSQDSGWGVGAGETQYF. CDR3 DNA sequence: TGTGCCAGCAGCCAAGATTCGGGGTGGGGTGTGGGGGCAGGAGAGACCCAGTACTTC.

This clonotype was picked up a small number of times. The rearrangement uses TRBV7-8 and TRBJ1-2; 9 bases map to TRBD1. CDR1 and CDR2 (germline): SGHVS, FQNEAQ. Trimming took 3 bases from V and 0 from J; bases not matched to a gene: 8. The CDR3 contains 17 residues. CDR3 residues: CASSFRTGELANYGYTF. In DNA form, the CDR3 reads TGTGCCAGCAGCTTTAGGACAGGGGAACTAGCTAACTATGGCTACACCTTC. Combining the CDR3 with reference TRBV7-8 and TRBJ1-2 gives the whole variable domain GAGVSQSPRYKVAKRGQDVALRCDPISGHVSLFWYQQALGQGPEFLTYFQNEAQLDKSGLPSDRFFAERPEGSVSTLKIQRTQQEDSAVYLCASSFRTGELANYGYTFGSGTRLTVV.

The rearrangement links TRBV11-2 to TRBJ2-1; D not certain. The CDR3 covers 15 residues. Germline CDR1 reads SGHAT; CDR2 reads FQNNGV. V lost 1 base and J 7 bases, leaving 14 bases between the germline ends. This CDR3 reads CASSLVFLSGNEQFF. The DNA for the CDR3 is TGTGCCAGCAGCTTAGTGTTCTTGTCTGGGAATGAGCAGTTCTTC.

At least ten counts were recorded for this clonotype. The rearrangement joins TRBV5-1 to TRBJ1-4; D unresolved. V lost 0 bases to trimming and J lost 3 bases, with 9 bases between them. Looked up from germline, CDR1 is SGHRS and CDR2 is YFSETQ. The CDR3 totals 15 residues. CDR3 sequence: CASSLAREANEKLFF. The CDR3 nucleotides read TGCGCCAGCAGCTTGGCCCGTGAAGCTAATGAAAAACTGTTTTTT.

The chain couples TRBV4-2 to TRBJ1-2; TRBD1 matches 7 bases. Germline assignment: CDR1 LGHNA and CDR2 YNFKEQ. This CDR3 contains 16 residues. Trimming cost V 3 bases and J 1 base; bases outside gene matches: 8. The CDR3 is CASSHPQGIYNYGYTF. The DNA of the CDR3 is TGTGCCAGCAGCCACCCACAGGGGATTTATAACTATGGCTACACCTTC.

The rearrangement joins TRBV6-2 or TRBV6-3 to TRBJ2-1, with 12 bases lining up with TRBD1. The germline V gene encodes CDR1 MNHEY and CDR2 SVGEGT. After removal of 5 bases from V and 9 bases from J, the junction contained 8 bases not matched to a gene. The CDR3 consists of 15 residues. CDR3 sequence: CASSQPGQGAPEQFF. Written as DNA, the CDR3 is TGTGCCAGCAGTCAACCGGGACAGGGGGCTCCTGAGCAGTTCTTC.

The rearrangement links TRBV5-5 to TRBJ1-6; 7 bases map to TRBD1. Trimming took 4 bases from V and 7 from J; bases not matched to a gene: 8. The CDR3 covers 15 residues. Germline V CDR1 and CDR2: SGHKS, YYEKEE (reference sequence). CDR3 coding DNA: TGTGCCAGCAGCGGACCGACAGGGTGGAATTCACCCCTCCACTTT. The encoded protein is CASSGPTGWNSPLHF.

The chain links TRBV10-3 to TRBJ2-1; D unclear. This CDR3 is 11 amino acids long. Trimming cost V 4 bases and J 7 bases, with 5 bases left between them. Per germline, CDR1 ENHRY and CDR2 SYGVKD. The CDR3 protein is CAISGLNEQFF. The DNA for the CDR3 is TGTGCCATCAGTGGGTTGAATGAGCAGTTCTTC.

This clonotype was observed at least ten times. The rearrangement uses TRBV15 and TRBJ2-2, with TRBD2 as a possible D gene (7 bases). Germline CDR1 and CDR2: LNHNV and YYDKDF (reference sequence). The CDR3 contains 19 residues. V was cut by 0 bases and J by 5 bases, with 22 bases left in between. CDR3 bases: TGTGCCACCAGCAGAGATACAGGGATCGGCGGGAGTATTACCGGGGAGCTGTTTTTT. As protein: CATSRDTGIGGSITGELFF.

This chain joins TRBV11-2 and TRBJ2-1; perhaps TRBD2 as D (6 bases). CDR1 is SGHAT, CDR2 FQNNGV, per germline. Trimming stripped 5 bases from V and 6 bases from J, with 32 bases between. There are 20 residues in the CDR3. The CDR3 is CASSRNSQGLAQRGINEQFF. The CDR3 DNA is TGTGCCAGCAGCCGGAATTCGCAGGGACTCGCCCAAAGGGGAATCAATGAGCAGTTCTTC. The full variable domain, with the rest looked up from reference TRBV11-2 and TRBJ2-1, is EAGVAQSPRYKIIEKRQSVAFWCNPISGHATLYWYQQILGQGPKLLIQFQNNGVVDDSQLPKDRFSAERLKGVDSTLKIQPAKLEDSAVYLCASSRNSQGLAQRGINEQFFGPGTRLTVL.

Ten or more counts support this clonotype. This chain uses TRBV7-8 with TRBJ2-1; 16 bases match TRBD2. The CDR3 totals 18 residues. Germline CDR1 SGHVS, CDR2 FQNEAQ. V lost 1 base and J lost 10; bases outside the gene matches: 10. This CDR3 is CASSLGGTSGGAWGEQFF. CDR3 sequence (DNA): TGTGCCAGCAGCTTAGGCGGGACTAGCGGGGGGGCCTGGGGCGAGCAGTTCTTC.

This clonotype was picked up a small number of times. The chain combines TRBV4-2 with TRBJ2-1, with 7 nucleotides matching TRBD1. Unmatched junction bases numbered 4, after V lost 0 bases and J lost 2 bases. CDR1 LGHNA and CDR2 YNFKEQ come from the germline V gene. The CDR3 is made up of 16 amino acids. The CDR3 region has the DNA TGTGCCAGCAGCCAAGATAGCCAGGGGGCCTACAATGAGCAGTTCTTC. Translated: CASSQDSQGAYNEQFF.

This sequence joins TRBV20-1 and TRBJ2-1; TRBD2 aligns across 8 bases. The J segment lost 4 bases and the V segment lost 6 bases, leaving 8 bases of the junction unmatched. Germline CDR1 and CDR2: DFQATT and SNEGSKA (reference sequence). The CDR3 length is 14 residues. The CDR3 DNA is TGCAGTGCAACAGCGGGAGCGCGTTACAATGAGCAGTTCTTC. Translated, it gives CSATAGARYNEQFF.

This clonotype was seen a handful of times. CDR3 loop: CSAPIRQFTSGTQYF. The CDR3 region has the DNA TGCAGTGCTCCGATACGACAGTTTACCTCGGGGACCCAGTACTTC. This chain connects TRBV20-1 to TRBJ2-5, with D perhaps matching TRBD1 (5 bases). The ends were cut back, 5 bases at V and 7 bases at J, with 23 bases in the middle. This CDR3 is 15 amino acids long. Germline V gives CDR1 DFQATT, CDR2 SNEGSKA (reference sequence).

The CDR3 reads CASSESLAKNIQYF. As DNA, the CDR3 is TGTGCCAGCAGTGAATCTCTAGCCAAAAACATTCAGTACTTC. This chain uses TRBV2 with TRBJ2-4; D remains ambiguous. Germline V gene lookup returns CDR1 SNHLY and CDR2 FYNNEI. The V gene lost 2 bases and the J gene lost 0 bases, with 5 bases spanning the gap. The CDR3 length is 14 residues.

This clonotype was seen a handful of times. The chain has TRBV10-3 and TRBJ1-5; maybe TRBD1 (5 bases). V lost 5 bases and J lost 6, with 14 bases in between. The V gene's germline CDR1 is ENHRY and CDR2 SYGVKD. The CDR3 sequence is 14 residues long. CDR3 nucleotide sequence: TGTGCCATCAGTCAATCCCCGGGGCCTCAGCCCCAGCATTTT. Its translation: CAISQSPGPQPQHF.

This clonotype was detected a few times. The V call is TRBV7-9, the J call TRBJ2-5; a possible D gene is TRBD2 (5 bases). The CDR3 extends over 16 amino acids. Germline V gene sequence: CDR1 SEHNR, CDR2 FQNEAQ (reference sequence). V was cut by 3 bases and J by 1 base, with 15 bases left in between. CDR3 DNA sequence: TGTGCCAGCAGCTTTAGCAGCGGAACGCCCCAAGAGACCCAGTACTTC. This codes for CASSFSSGTPQETQYF.

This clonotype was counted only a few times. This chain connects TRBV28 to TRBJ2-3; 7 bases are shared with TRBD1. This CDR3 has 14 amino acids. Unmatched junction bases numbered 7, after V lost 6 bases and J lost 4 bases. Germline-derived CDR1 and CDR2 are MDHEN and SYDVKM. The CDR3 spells CASSRGYGPDTQYF. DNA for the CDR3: TGTGCCAGCAGCAGGGGGTATGGACCAGATACGCAGTATTTT.

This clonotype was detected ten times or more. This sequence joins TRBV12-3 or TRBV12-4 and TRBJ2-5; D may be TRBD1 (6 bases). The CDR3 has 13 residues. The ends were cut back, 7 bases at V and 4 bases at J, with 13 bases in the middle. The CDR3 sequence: CASMWQGLETQYF. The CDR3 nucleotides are TGTGCCAGCATGTGGCAGGGGCTAGAGACCCAGTACTTC.

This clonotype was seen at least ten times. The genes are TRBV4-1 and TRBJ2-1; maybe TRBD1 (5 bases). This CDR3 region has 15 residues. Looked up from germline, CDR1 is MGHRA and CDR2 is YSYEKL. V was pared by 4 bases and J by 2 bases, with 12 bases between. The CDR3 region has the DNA TGCGCCAGCAGCCCTACAGGATATACCTACAATGAGCAGTTCTTC. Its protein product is CASSPTGYTYNEQFF.

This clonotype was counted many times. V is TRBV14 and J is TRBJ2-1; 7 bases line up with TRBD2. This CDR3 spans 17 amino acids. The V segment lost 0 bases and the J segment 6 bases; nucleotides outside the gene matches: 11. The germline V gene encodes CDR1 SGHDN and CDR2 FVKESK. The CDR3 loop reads CASSQDGGLDGSNEQFF. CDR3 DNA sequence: TGTGCCAGCAGCCAAGACGGGGGGTTGGACGGGAGCAATGAGCAGTTCTTC.

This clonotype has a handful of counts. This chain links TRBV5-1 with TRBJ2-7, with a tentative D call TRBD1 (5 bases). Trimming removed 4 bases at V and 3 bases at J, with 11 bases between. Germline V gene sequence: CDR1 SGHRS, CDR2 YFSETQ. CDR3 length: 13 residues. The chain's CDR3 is CASSTPDSYEQYF. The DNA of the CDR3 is TGCGCCAGCAGCACCCCCGACAGCTACGAGCAGTACTTC.